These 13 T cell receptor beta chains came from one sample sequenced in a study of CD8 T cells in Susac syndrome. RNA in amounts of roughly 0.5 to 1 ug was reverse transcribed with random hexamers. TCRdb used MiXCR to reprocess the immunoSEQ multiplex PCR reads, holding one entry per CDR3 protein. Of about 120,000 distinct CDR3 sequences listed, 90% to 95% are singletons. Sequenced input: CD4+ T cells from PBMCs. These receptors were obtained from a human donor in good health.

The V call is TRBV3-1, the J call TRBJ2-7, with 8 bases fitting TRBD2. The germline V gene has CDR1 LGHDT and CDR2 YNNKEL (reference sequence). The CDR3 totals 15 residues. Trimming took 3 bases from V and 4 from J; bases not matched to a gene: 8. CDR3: CASSHESVAGYEQYF. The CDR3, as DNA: TGTGCCAGCAGCCATGAGTCTGTAGCGGGATACGAGCAGTACTTC.

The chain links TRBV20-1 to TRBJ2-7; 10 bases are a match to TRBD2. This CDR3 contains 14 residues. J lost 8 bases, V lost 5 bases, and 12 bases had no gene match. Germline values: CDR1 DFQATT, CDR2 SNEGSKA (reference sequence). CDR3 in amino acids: CSAGRASGSDQQYF. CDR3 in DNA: TGCAGTGCTGGACGGGCTAGCGGGAGTGATCAGCAGTACTTC.

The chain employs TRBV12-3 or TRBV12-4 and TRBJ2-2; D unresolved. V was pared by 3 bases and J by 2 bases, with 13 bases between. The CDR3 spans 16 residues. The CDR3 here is CASSFRAELNTGELFF. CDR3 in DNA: TGTGCCAGCAGTTTCCGGGCGGAACTCAACACCGGGGAGCTGTTTTTT.

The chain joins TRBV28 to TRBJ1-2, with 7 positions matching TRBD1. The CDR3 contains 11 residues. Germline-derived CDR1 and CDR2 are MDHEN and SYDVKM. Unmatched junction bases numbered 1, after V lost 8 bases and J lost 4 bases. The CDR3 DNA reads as TGTGCCAGCGGGGACAGCTATGGCTACACCTTC. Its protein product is CASGDSYGYTF.

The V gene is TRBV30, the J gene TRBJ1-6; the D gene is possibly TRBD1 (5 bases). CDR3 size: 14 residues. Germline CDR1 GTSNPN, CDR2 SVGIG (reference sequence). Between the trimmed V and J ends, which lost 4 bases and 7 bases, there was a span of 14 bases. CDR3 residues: CAWNGGYENSPLHF. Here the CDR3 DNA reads TGTGCCTGGAACGGGGGATATGAAAATTCACCCCTCCACTTT.

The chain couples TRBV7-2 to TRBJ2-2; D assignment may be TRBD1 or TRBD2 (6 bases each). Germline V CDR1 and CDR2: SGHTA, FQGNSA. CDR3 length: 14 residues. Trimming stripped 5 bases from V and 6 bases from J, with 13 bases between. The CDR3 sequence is CASSTLGGPGELFF. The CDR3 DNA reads TGTGCCAGCAGCACCCTCGGGGGCCCCGGGGAGCTGTTTTTT.

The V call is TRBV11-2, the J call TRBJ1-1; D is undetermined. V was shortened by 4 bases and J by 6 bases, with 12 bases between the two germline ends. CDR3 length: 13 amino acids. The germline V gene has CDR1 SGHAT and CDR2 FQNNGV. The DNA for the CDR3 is TGTGCCAGCAGCTACCAATTTGCGGCTGAAGCTTTCTTT. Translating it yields CASSYQFAAEAFF.

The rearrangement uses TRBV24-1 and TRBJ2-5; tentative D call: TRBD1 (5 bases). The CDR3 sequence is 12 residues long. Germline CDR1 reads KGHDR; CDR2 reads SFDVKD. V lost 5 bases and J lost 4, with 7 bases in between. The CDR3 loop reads CATSVGAETQYF. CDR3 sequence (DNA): TGTGCCACCAGTGTAGGGGCAGAGACCCAGTACTTC.

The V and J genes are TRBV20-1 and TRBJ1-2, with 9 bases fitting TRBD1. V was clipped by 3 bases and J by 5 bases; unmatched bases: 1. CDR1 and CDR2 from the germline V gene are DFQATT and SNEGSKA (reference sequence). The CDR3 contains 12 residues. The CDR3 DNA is TGCAGTGCTAGGGGACAGGGTTATGGCTACACCTTC. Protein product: CSARGQGYGYTF.

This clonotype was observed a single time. CDR3 region: CASSSEPGHNGYTF. In DNA, the CDR3 is TGCGCCAGCAGCTCGGAACCGGGACATAATGGCTACACCTTC. V and J are TRBV5-1 and TRBJ1-2; maybe TRBD1 (6 bases). Trimming pared 3 bases from V and 6 bases from J, leaving 15 bases between. The CDR3 totals 14 residues. CDR1 is SGHRS, CDR2 YFSETQ, per germline.

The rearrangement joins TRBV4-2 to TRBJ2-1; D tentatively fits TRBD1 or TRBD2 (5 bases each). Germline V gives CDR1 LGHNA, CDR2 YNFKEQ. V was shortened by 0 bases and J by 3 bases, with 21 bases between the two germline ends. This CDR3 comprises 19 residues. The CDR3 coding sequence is TGTGCCAGCAGCCAAGATACGCCCCACGGGACGAACATCTACAATGAGCAGTTCTTC. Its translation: CASSQDTPHGTNIYNEQFF.

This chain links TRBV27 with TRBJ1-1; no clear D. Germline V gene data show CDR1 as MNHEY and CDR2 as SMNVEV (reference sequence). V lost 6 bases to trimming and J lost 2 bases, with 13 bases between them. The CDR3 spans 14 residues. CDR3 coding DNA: TGTGCCAGCAGGCAGGAGGGAGTTAACACTGAAGCTTTCTTT. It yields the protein CASRQEGVNTEAFF.

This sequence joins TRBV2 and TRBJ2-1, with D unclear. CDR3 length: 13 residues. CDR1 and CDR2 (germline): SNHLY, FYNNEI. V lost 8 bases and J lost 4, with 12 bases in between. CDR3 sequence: CASGPAPYNEQFF. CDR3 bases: TGTGCCAGCGGCCCTGCCCCGTACAATGAGCAGTTCTTC. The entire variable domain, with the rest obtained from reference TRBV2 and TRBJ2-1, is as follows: EPEVTQTPSHQVTQMGQEVILRCVPISNHLYFYWYRQILGQKVEFLVSFYNNEISEKSEIFDDQFSVERPDGSNFTLKIRSTKLEDSAMYFCASGPAPYNEQFFGPGTRLTVL.